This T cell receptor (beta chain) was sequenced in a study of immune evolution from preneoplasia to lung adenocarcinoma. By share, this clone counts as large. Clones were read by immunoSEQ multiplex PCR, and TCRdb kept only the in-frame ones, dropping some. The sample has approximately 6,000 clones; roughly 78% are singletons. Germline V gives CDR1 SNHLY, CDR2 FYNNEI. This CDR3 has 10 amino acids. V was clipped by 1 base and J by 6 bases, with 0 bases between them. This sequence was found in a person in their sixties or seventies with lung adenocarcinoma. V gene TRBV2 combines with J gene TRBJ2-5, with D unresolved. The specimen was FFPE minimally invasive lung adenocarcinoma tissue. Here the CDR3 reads CASSEETQYF. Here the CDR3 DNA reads TGTGCCAGCAGTGAAGAGACCCAGTACTTC.